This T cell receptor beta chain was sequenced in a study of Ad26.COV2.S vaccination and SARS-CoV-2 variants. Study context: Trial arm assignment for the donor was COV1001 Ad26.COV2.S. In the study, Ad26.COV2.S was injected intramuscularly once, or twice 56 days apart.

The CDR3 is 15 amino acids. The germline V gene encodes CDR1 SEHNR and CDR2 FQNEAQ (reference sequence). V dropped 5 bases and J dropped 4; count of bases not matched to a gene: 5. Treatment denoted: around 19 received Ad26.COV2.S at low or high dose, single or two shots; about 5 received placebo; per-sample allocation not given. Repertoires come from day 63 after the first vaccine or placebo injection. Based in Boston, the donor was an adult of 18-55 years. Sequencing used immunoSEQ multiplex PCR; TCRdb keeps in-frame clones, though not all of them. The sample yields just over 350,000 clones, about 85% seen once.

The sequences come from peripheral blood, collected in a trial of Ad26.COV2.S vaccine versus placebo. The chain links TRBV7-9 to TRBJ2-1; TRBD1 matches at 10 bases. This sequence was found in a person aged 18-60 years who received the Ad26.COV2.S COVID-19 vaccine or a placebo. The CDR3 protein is CASSQGGQGYNEQFF. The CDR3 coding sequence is TGTGCCAGCAGCCAGGGGGGACAGGGGTACAATGAGCAGTTCTTC.